The 5 T cell receptor beta chains below all came from one sample that was sequenced in a study of identical twins. Using its own MiXCR run on the 5' RACE reads, TCRdb lists one record per CDR3 protein. The table has 450,000 to 650,000 distinct CDR3 sequences, 9.6% seen once. This sample was shared with a second study, whose subject was yellow fever vaccine responses in identical twins.

Sequencing used PBMCs. These receptors were taken from a woman younger than 35 in good health.

In its sample, this clonotype was seen many times. CDR3 nucleotides: TGCAGTGCTAGGGTCAGGGGGCACGAGCAGTACTTC. Its protein is CSARVRGHEQYF. V usage is TRBV20-1 and J usage is TRBJ2-7; 8 bases are a match to TRBD1. CDR1 DFQATT and CDR2 SNEGSKA come from the germline V gene (reference sequence). With V trimmed by 3 bases and J by 5 bases, 3 bases remained unmatched. The CDR3 is made up of 12 amino acids.

This clonotype was observed a few times. The rearrangement links TRBV6-2 or TRBV6-3 to TRBJ1-1; 8 nucleotides line up with TRBD1. Germline V CDR1 and CDR2: MNHEY, SVGEGT. Trimming at V came to 2 bases and at J to 6 bases, leaving 8 bases not matched to a gene. CDR3 length: 15 amino acids. CDR3: CASSYTPDRGAEAFF. CDR3 nucleotide sequence: TGTGCCAGCAGTTACACACCCGACAGGGGTGCTGAAGCTTTCTTT.

In its sample, this clonotype was seen many times. CDR3 nucleotides: TGCAGTGCTAGAGATGTCAGGGGGGGTCAGCCCCAGCATTTT. It yields the protein CSARDVRGGQPQHF. The rearrangement joins TRBV20-1 to TRBJ1-5; 7 bases agree with TRBD1. Germline CDR1 is DFQATT and CDR2 is SNEGSKA (reference sequence). J lost 6 bases, V lost 0 bases, and 5 bases had no gene match. The CDR3 contains 14 residues.

The V and J genes are TRBV20-1 and TRBJ2-1; 11 bases align to TRBD2. Germline trimming cut 6 bases from V and 6 bases from J; bases unmatched to any gene: 4. CDR3 size: 13 residues. Germline V gene lookup returns CDR1 DFQATT and CDR2 SNEGSKA (reference sequence). This CDR3 is CSATSGKGNEQFF. DNA of the CDR3: TGCAGTGCGACTAGCGGGAAGGGCAATGAGCAGTTCTTC.

This clonotype has a count of ten or more. This sequence joins TRBV3-1 and TRBJ1-5; D is uncertain. Trimming stripped 4 bases from V and 5 bases from J, with 15 bases between. This CDR3 has 15 residues. Germline V CDR1 and CDR2: LGHDT, YNNKEL (reference sequence). CDR3 region: CASSLGPSADQPQHF. CDR3 in DNA: TGTGCCAGCAGCCTCGGACCCTCCGCAGATCAGCCCCAGCATTTT.